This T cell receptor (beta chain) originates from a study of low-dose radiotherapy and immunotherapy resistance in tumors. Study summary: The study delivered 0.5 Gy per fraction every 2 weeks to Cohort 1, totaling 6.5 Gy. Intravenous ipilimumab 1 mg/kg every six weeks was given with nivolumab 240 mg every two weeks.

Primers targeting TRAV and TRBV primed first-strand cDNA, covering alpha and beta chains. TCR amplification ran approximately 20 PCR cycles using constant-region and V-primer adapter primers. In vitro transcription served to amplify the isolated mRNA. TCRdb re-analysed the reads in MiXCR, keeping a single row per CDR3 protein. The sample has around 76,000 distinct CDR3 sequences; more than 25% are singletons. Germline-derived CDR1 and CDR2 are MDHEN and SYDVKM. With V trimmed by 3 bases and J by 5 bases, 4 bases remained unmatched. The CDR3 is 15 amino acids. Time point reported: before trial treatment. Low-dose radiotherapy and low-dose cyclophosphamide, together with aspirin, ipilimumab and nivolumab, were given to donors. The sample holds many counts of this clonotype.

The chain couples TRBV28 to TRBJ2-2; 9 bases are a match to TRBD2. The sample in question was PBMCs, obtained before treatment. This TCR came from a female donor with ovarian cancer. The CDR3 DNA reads TGTGCCAGCAGTTTCCCGGGACTAGCTACCGGGGAGCTGTTTTTT. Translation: CASSFPGLATGELFF.